The next 4 T cell receptor beta chains were all read from a single sample in a study of radiotherapy plus CTLA-4 blockade in lung cancer. Assay: immunoSEQ multiplex PCR; the TCRdb copy retains only in-frame clones and omits some. Among approximately 77,000 clones listed, around 78% were seen once. The sequencing used peripheral blood, collected from a patient treated with radiotherapy plus ipilimumab. These receptors came from a human donor with non-small cell lung cancer whose response to radiotherapy plus ipilimumab could not be evaluated. Some clones in this sample may be carry-over from other donors' samples.

V and J are TRBV6-5 and TRBJ1-6, with D tentatively TRBD1 (6 bases). Trimming cost V 6 bases and J 6 bases, with 12 bases left between them. Looked up from germline, CDR1 is MNHEY and CDR2 is SVGAGI. The CDR3 loop spans 14 amino acids. The CDR3 region has the DNA TGTGCCAGCAGCCAGGGGTCCACTAATTCACCCCTCCACTTT. Translated: CASSQGSTNSPLHF.

The chain recombines TRBV5-1 with TRBJ1-1; D not certain. CDR3 length: 13 residues. Deletions cut 3 bases from V and 3 bases from J, with 9 bases between. The germline gives CDR1 SGHRS, CDR2 YFSETQ. The DNA for the CDR3 is TGCGCCAGCAGCTACAGCCCCTACACTGAAGCTTTCTTT. It specifies CASSYSPYTEAFF.

The V gene is TRBV28, the J gene TRBJ1-4; D may be TRBD1 (6 bases). Germline V gives CDR1 MDHEN, CDR2 SYDVKM. The V and J ends lost 6 bases and 8 bases respectively, with 10 bases between them. The CDR3 consists of 12 residues. CDR3 loop: CASRRGAEKLFF. DNA of the CDR3: TGTGCCAGCAGGCGGGGGGCGGAAAAACTGTTTTTT.

This clone was observed a few times. This probably arose from a read error, given a far larger clone one base away. The rearrangement links TRBV5-3 to TRBJ2-2, with D possibly matching TRBD2 (6 bases). TRBV5-3 is reported as an ORF; its role is uncertain. This CDR3 contains 14 residues. CDR3 protein: CASSLEGRDGELFF. The CDR3 bases are TGTGCCAGCAGCTTGGAGGGGCGCGACGGGGAGCTGTTTTTT.